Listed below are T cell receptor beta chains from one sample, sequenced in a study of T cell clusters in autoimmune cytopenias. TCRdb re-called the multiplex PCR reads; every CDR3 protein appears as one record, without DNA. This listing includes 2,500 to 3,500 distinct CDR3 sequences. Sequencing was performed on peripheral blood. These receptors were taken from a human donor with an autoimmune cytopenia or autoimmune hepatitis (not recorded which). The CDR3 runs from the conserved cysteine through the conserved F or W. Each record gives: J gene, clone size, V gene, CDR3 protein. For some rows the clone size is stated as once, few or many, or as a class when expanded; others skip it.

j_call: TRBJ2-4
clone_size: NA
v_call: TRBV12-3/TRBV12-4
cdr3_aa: CASSYEGAKNIQYF

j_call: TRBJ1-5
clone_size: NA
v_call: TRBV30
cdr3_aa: CAWSEAGAGNNQPQHF

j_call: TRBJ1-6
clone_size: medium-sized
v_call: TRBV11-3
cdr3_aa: CASSPSGGSPLHF

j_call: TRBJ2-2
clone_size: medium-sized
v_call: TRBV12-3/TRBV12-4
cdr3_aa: CASSLNAGGPGELFF

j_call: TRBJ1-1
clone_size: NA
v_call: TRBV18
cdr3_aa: CASSPPAGRNEAFF

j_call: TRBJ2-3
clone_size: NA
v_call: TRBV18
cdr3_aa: CASSPLQVTDTQYF

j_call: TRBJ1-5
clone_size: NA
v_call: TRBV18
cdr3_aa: CASSFGQARDQPQHF

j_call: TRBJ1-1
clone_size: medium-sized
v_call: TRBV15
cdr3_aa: CATTVGGLNTEAFF

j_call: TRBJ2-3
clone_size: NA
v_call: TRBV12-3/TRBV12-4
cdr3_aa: CASSRTGGRTDTQYF

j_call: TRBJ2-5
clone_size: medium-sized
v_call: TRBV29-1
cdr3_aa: CSVEDWGTQETQYF

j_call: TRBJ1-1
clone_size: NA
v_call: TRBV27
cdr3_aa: CASSWGQDTEAFF

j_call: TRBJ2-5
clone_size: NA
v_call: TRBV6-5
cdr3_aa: CASSPGRGGETQYF

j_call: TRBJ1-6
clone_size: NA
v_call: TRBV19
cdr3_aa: CASSYRDSPLHF

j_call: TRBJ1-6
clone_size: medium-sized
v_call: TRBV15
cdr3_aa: CATSRDRGGAPLHF

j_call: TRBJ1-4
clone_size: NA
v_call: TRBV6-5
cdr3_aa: CASTQGGGNEKLFF

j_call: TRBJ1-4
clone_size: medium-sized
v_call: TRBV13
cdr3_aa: CASSLRATTNEKLFF

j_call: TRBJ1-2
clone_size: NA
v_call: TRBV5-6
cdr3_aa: CASSLPQTGGANGYTF

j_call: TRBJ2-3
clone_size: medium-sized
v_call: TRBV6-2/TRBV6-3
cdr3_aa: CASSPGQGTYTDTQYF

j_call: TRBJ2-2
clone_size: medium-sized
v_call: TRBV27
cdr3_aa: CASRGTQRGRTGELFF

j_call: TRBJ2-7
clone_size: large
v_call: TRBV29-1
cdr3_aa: CSVESGSGGYWEQYF

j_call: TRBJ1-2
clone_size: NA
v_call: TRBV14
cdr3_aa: CASSRNLPTNYGYTF

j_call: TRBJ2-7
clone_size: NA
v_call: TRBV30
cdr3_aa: CAWTPPGGRLLYEQYF

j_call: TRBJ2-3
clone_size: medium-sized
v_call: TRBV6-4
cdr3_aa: CASSPSGTDTQYF

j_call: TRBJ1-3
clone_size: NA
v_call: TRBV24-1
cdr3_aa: CATSEDGVGDTIYF

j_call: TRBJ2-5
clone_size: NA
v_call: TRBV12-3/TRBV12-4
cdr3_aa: CASSSARSYNEQYF

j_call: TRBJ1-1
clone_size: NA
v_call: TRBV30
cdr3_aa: CAWSVRSEAFF

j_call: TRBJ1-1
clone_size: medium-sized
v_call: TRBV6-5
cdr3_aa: CASSYSTGLNTEAFF

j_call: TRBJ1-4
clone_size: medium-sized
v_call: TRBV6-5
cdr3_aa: CASSKGSTNEKLFF

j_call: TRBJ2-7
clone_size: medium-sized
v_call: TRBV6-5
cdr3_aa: CASSYEGSSRGEQYF

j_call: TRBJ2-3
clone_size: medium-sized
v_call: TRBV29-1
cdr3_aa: CSLTGRGGADTQYF

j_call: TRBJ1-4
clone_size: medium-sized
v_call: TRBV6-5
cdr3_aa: CASSSHRGQNEKLFF

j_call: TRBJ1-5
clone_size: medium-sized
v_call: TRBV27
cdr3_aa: CASRRLHSNQPQHF

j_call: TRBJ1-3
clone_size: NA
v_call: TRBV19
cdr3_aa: CASSVGGLGNTIYF

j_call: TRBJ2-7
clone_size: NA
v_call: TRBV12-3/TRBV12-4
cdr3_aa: CASGLRFGASYEQYF

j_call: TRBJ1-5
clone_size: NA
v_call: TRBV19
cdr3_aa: CASSFRTESSNQPQHF

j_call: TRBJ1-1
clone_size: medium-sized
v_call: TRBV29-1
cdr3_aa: CSVRQGTSSGNTEAFF